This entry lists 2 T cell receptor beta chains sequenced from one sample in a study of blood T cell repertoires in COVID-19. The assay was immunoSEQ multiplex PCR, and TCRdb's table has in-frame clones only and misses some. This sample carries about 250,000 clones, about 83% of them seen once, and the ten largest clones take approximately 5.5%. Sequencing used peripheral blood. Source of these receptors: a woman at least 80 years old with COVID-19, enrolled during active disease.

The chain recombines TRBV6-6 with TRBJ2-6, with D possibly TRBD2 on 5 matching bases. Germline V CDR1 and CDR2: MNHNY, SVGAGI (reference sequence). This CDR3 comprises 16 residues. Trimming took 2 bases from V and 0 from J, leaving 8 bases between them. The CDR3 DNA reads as TGTGCCAGCAGTTACGGACGGGGCTCTGGGGCCAACGTCCTGACTTTC. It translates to CASSYGRGSGANVLTF.

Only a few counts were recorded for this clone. The CDR3 reads CASSQDPGTPGNTIYF. Written as DNA, the CDR3 is TGTGCCAGCAGCCAAGATCCCGGGACACCTGGAAACACCATATATTTT. The chain employs TRBV3-1 (or the pseudogene TRBV3-2) and TRBJ1-3, with D possibly TRBD1 on 6 matching bases. The CDR3 consists of 16 residues. Trimming took 0 bases from V and 2 from J, leaving 11 bases between them. Germline V gene sequence: CDR1 LGHDT, CDR2 YNNKEL (reference sequence).